This TCR beta chain was recorded in a study of identical twins. TCRdb re-called the 5' RACE reads through MiXCR, storing one row per CDR3 protein. The sample includes about 190,000 distinct CDR3 sequences, around 15% seen only once; the top ten take 40%. This CDR3 contains 15 residues. V lost 1 base and J 7 bases, leaving 14 bases between the germline ends. These data also featured in a second study, about T cells expressing NK-cell markers.

The rearrangement links TRBV12-3 or TRBV12-4 to TRBJ1-5; D perhaps matches TRBD1 (5 bases). This TCR was recovered from a woman younger than 30 in good health. The sample comprised CD8+ T cells sorted from blood. Written as DNA, the CDR3 is TGTGCCAGCAGTTTAGGGGAGGGACTTTCGCAGCCCCAGCATTTT. Encoded protein: CASSLGEGLSQPQHF.